The present entry profiles one T cell receptor beta chain with its context. This sample stems from a study of cytomegalovirus exposure and HLA in healthy donors. PCR primers comprised 60 Vbeta and 13 Jbeta primers. Generated by immunoSEQ multiplex PCR, the TCRdb table keeps only in-frame clones and is missing some. Found here are more than 200,000 clones, more than 75% of them singletons; the top ten hold 1.3%. The receptor was isolated from a human donor in good health. Sequenced: PBMCs.

The CDR3 DNA reads TGCAGCGTCGCCACTAGCGGAGTACAAGAGACCCAGTACTTC. This translates into CSVATSGVQETQYF. V usage is TRBV29-1 and J usage is TRBJ2-5; 8 nucleotides agree with TRBD2. This CDR3 region has 14 residues. V shed 6 bases and J 2 bases; nucleotides not matched to a gene: 8. In germline, CDR1 is SQVTM, CDR2 ANQGSEA.